The 18 T cell receptor beta chains reported below all come from one sample, sequenced in a study of beta chain features in type 1 diabetes. Which antigens these TCRs recognize remains unknown. What was sequenced were expressed TCRB transcripts, since all of the isolated RNA had been reverse transcribed. The data were produced by immunoSEQ multiplex PCR, yet TCRdb's version contains in-frame clones alone and is incomplete. The sample carries about 340,000 clones, around 8.5% recorded once. The study's findings and limits: In every one of the four CD4+ subsets, TCRB CDR3s were moderately but significantly shorter in Type 1 diabetes patients.

Source material: central memory CD4+ T cells from blood. These receptors were collected from a man aged 25-45 years with type 1 diabetes.

J is TRBJ2-7 and V is TRBV5-1, with D perhaps being TRBD1 or TRBD2 (5 bases each). Germline values: CDR1 SGHRS, CDR2 YFSETQ. The CDR3 has 15 amino acids. Trimming cost V 4 bases and J 0 bases, with 14 bases left between them. The chain's CDR3 is CASSLATGTSYEQYF. Here the CDR3 DNA reads TGCGCCAGCAGCCTTGCGACGGGGACCTCCTACGAGCAGTACTTC.

The chain employs TRBV7-9 and TRBJ2-3, with D unclear. Germline V gene sequence: CDR1 SEHNR, CDR2 FQNEAQ (reference sequence). Trimming removed 1 base at V and 3 bases at J, with 5 bases between. This CDR3 has 13 residues. CDR3 nucleotides: TGTGCCAGCAGCTTAGGGGAAACAGATACGCAGTATTTT. Amino acids: CASSLGETDTQYF. The variable domain in full, with the rest retrieved from reference TRBV7-9 and TRBJ2-3, is DTGVSQNPRHKITKRGQNVTFRCDPISEHNRLYWYRQTLGQGPEFLTYFQNEAQLEKSRLLSDRFSAERPKGSFSTLEIQRTEQGDSAMYLCASSLGETDTQYFGPGTRLTVL.

This clone occurred a few times. CDR3 DNA sequence: TGTGCCAGCAGCTTAGGAGCGGGGGAGGATACGCAGTATTTT. Encoded protein: CASSLGAGEDTQYF. The rearrangement joins TRBV7-2 to TRBJ2-3; TRBD2 aligns across 8 bases. CDR1 and CDR2 from the germline V gene are SGHTA and FQGNSA. The CDR3 extends over 14 amino acids. The J segment lost 6 bases and the V segment lost 1 base, leaving 3 bases of the junction unmatched.

The chain links TRBV5-1 to TRBJ2-3; 7 nucleotides line up with TRBD2. Germline CDR1 and CDR2: SGHRS and YFSETQ. The CDR3 is 14 residues long. The V segment lost 2 bases and the J segment 0 bases; nucleotides outside the gene matches: 0. Here the CDR3 DNA reads TGCGCCAGCAGCTTTAGCGGGAGCACAGATACGCAGTATTTT. Translation gives CASSFSGSTDTQYF.

This clone was found many times. The chain has TRBV4-3 and TRBJ2-4; D is possibly TRBD1 (6 bases). Germline-derived CDR1 and CDR2 are LGHNA and YSLEER. V was pared by 0 bases and J by 0 bases, with 15 bases between. The CDR3 is 18 amino acids. CDR3 sequence: CASSQDLSRGIAKNIQYF. DNA of the CDR3: TGCGCCAGCAGCCAAGATCTTTCAAGGGGGATAGCCAAAAACATTCAGTACTTC.

This clone was detected only a few times. V and J are TRBV25-1 and TRBJ1-2; no clear D. The CDR3 length is 14 residues. Trimming stripped 5 bases from V and 5 bases from J, with 15 bases between. Germline V gene sequence: CDR1 MGHDK, CDR2 SYGVNS. CDR3 sequence reads: CASSSQDTGYGYTF. CDR3 DNA: TGTGCCAGCAGTTCTCAGGATACGGGATATGGCTACACCTTC.

This clone was seen many times. This chain connects TRBV10-3 to TRBJ2-5, with TRBD1 as a possible D gene (5 bases). The germline V and J ends were trimmed by 4 bases and 0 bases, with 15 bases remaining between them. Germline V gene lookup returns CDR1 ENHRY and CDR2 SYGVKD. The CDR3 contains 16 residues. The DNA for the CDR3 is TGTGCCATCAGTGGGACACCGGCTGGGAACCAAGAGACCCAGTACTTC. Protein: CAISGTPAGNQETQYF.

This clone was recorded a few times. The chain recombines TRBV30 with TRBJ1-1, with 9 bases that match TRBD1. V shed 5 bases and J 7 bases; nucleotides not matched to a gene: 2. This CDR3 region has 11 residues. Germline values: CDR1 GTSNPN, CDR2 SVGIG (reference sequence). DNA for the CDR3: TGTGCCTGGGGGACAGGGCTTGAAGCTTTCTTT. This encodes CAWGTGLEAFF.

This clone was picked up a small number of times. This chain connects TRBV12-5 to TRBJ1-1; no firm D call. This CDR3 is built from 14 residues. V dropped 5 bases and J dropped 1 base, with 11 bases sitting between them. From germline, CDR1 is LGHNT and CDR2 FRNRAP. CDR3 residues: CASGPGGPNTEAFF. The DNA of the CDR3 is TGTGCTAGTGGTCCCGGAGGTCCGAACACTGAAGCTTTCTTT.

This clone has only a few counts. The chain recombines TRBV28 with TRBJ1-1, with 7 nucleotides matching TRBD1. The V gene end was trimmed by 7 bases and the J gene end by 6 bases; junction bases not matched to a gene: 14. The CDR3 extends over 15 amino acids. Germline V CDR1 and CDR2: MDHEN, SYDVKM. CDR3 residues: CASTLRSTGAAEAFF. The DNA of the CDR3 is TGTGCCAGCACGCTTAGAAGTACAGGGGCCGCTGAAGCTTTCTTT.

This clone was observed a handful of times. DNA for the CDR3: TGTGCCAGCAGCTTAGATGGGCGCACTGAAGCTTTCTTT. Its protein is CASSLDGRTEAFF. The rearrangement uses TRBV11-3 and TRBJ1-1; D uncertain. Germline V gene data show CDR1 as SGHNT and CDR2 as YENEEA. V was clipped by 0 bases and J by 4 bases, with 6 bases between them. This CDR3 has 13 residues.

Points on this clone: A read error may produce the germline difference seen at one junction end. The V and J genes are TRBV7-2 and TRBJ2-7; no reliable D call. This CDR3 is 13 amino acids long. CDR1 is SGHTA, CDR2 FQGNSA, per germline. CDR3 loop: CASSLEAETPRHF. Written as DNA, the CDR3 is TGTGCCAGCAGCTTAGAAGCAGAAACCCCACGCCACTTC.

The chain combines TRBV5-6 with TRBJ2-3; 11 bases line up with TRBD1. In germline, CDR1 is SGHDT, CDR2 YYEEEE. V was clipped by 4 bases and J by 1 base; unmatched bases: 8. CDR3 length: 17 residues. The CDR3 region is CASSPLEDRGRTDTQYF. The CDR3 DNA is TGTGCCAGCAGCCCACTCGAGGACAGGGGGCGCACAGATACGCAGTATTTT.

The chain is built from TRBV5-1 and TRBJ1-2; no definite D call. The CDR3 extends over 17 amino acids. The V end was cut by 4 bases, the J end by 2 bases, with 21 bases between. Germline-derived CDR1 and CDR2 are SGHRS and YFSETQ. DNA for the CDR3: TGCGCCAGCAGCCCCGGCCTCTCCTTAACGGGGAACTATGGCTACACCTTC. It yields the protein CASSPGLSLTGNYGYTF.

V is TRBV5-6 and J is TRBJ2-1, with D hard to call. Germline CDR1 is SGHDT and CDR2 is YYEEEE. The CDR3 is made up of 16 amino acids. Between the trimmed V and J ends, which lost 3 bases and 4 bases, there was a span of 17 bases. The CDR3: CASSSQQARIYNEQFF. The CDR3 nucleotides are TGTGCCAGCAGCTCGCAGCAGGCCAGAATTTACAATGAGCAGTTCTTC.

This clone has only a few counts. The chain joins TRBV5-5 to TRBJ2-3; D may match TRBD1 or TRBD2 (5 bases each). V lost 4 bases, J lost 3 bases, and 12 bases lay in between. Germline CDR1 SGHKS, CDR2 YYEKEE (reference sequence). The length of the CDR3 is 14 residues. CDR3 residues: CASSRGRATDTQYF. The DNA of the CDR3 is TGTGCCAGCAGCCGGGGCAGGGCAACAGATACGCAGTATTTT.

Note on this clone: In the same sample, other DNA sequences code for this CDR3. The J gene is TRBJ1-1, the V gene TRBV30, with a possible D match to TRBD1 (5 bases). V lost 0 bases to trimming and J lost 5 bases, with 10 bases between them. The CDR3 loop spans 13 amino acids. Germline CDR1 and CDR2: GTSNPN and SVGIG (reference sequence). The CDR3: CAWSVTGGTEAFF. For the CDR3, the DNA is TGTGCCTGGAGTGTAACAGGCGGGACTGAAGCTTTCTTT.

V gene TRBV12-5 combines with J gene TRBJ2-5; no clear D gene. The CDR3 extends over 16 amino acids. CDR1 and CDR2 (germline): LGHNT, FRNRAP. V shed 5 bases and J shed 4 bases, with 20 bases lying between them. CDR3 bases: TGTGCTAGTGGTACTGGTCTAGGGCTCCGTGGAGAGACCCAGTACTTC. Translation gives CASGTGLGLRGETQYF.